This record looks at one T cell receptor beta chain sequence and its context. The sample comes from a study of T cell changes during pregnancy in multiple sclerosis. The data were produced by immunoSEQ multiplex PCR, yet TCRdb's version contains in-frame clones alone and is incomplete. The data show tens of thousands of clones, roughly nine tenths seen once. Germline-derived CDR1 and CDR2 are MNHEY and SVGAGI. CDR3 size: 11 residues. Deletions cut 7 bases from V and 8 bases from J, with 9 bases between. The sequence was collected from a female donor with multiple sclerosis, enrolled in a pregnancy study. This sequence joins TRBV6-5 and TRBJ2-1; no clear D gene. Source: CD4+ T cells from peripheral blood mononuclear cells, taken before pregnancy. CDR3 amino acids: CASTRGDEQFF. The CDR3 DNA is TGTGCCAGCACCAGAGGCGATGAGCAGTTCTTC.